Following are 29 T cell receptor beta chains from one sample sequenced in a study of blood T cells in healthy people across ages. PCR was performed a second time for about 7 to 11 cycles using a sample-barcoded 5' primer and a J-beta primer mix. MiXCR, run by TCRdb on the 5' RACE reads, gives a single entry per CDR3 protein. The data contain 700,000 to 900,000 distinct CDR3 sequences, 20% to 30% of them seen just once; the ten biggest clones take up roughly 3.1%. This sample also appeared in a second study, on T cells of mothers and their children.

What was sequenced was blood. These receptors came from a boy younger than 18 in good health.

This clonotype was observed a handful of times. The rearrangement links TRBV7-4 to TRBJ1-2, with D possibly TRBD1 on 6 matching bases. V dropped 4 bases and J dropped 1 base, with 16 bases sitting between them. Germline V CDR1 and CDR2: SGHVT, SQSDAQ. The CDR3 runs to 16 residues. CDR3 sequence reads: CASSSSENRDNYGYTF. CDR3 bases: TGTGCCAGCAGCTCGTCTGAGAACAGGGATAACTATGGCTACACCTTC.

This clonotype was observed a handful of times. The J gene is TRBJ1-5, the V gene TRBV27, with a possible D match to TRBD1 (6 bases). The CDR3 loop spans 17 amino acids. Germline CDR1 and CDR2: MNHEY and SMNVEV (reference sequence). Trimming removed 5 bases from V and 0 bases from J, with 17 bases in between. CDR3 nucleotide sequence: TGTGCCAGCAGTATACGGGGGGACACCTATAGCAATCAGCCCCAGCATTTT. It is translated as CASSIRGDTYSNQPQHF.

The chain employs TRBV5-1 and TRBJ1-1, with 10 bases lining up with TRBD1. After removal of 4 bases from V and 3 bases from J, the junction contained 9 bases not matched to a gene. The CDR3 spans 16 residues. Germline V gene lookup returns CDR1 SGHRS and CDR2 YFSETQ. CDR3 in amino acids: CASSRGQGRIYTEAFF. Written as DNA, the CDR3 is TGCGCCAGCAGCCGGGGACAGGGGCGAATCTACACTGAAGCTTTCTTT. Using reference TRBV5-1 and TRBJ1-1 for the parts outside the CDR3, the full variable domain is KAGVTQTPRYLIKTRGQQVTLSCSPISGHRSVSWYQQTPGQGLQFLFEYFSETQRNKGNFPGRFSGRQFSNSRSEMNVSTLELGDSALYLCASSRGQGRIYTEAFFGQGTRLTVV.

This chain uses TRBV7-3 with TRBJ2-5; 8 bases are shared with TRBD2. CDR3 size: 15 residues. V trimming: 0 bases; J trimming: 2 bases; junction bases outside the gene matches: 2. Germline V CDR1 and CDR2: SGHTA, FQGTGA. CDR3 protein: CASSLTTSGQETQYF. For the CDR3, the DNA is TGTGCCAGCAGCTTAACTACTAGCGGACAAGAGACCCAGTACTTC.

The rearrangement links TRBV7-3 to TRBJ2-5; D is tentatively TRBD1 or TRBD2 (5 bases each). The end of the DNA is better explained by TRBJ2-1, so the J call may be wrong. Germline V lookup: CDR1 SGHTA, CDR2 FQGTGA. The CDR3 extends over 16 amino acids. CDR3 bases: TGTGCCAGCAGTCTAACTGGGACGCCCATCTGGAATGAGCAGTTCTTC. Protein: CASSLTGTPIWNEQFF.

This clonotype was picked up a small number of times. V and J are TRBV6-1 and TRBJ2-5; D not resolved. Germline V gives CDR1 MNHNS, CDR2 SASEGT. V shed 6 bases and J shed 6 bases, with 14 bases lying between them. This CDR3 region has 13 residues. CDR3 residues: CASSESSEKTQYF. The CDR3 DNA is TGTGCCAGCAGCGAAAGCTCAGAGAAGACCCAGTACTTC.

The rearrangement joins TRBV6-1 to TRBJ2-7; D might be TRBD1 (6 bases). CDR1 is MNHNS and CDR2 is SASEGT in the germline V gene. This CDR3 has 15 residues. V gave up 2 bases and J gave up 4 bases, with 15 bases separating them. CDR3 bases: TGTGCCAGCAGTGAATTTTATGGGCAGGGGTACGAGCAGTACTTC. This gives the protein CASSEFYGQGYEQYF.

This clonotype was seen a handful of times. One end of the junction fails to match germline, which may point to a read error. The chain combines TRBV6-5 with TRBJ2-5; 7 nucleotides align to TRBD1. Germline V gives CDR1 MNHEY, CDR2 SVGAGI. The CDR3 is made up of 15 amino acids. CDR3 bases: TGTGCCAGCAGTTCCCCCGACAGGGATCAAGGGACCCAGTACTTC. Amino acids: CASSSPDRDQGTQYF.

Remarks on this clonotype: At one end the junction does not follow the germline gene, possibly because of a read error. J is TRBJ1-2 and V is TRBV12-3 or TRBV12-4, with a weak D call TRBD1 (6 bases). This CDR3 has 14 amino acids. CDR3 bases: TGTGCCAGCAGTTTACAGTCCAGGGGCGGAGGCTACATCTTC. Protein product: CASSLQSRGGGYIF.

V is TRBV7-9 and J is TRBJ2-5; maybe TRBD2 (5 bases). This CDR3 is 14 amino acids long. Between the trimmed V and J ends, which lost 2 bases and 4 bases, there was a span of 11 bases. Germline CDR1 SEHNR, CDR2 FQNEAQ (reference sequence). The CDR3 DNA sequence: TGTGCCAGCAGCTTACCCGTAGGGAGAGAGACCCAGTACTTC. Its protein is CASSLPVGRETQYF.

This clonotype was seen more than once but under ten times. The chain couples TRBV5-1 to TRBJ2-1; a possible D gene is TRBD2 (6 bases). The germline V and J ends were trimmed by 2 bases and 5 bases, with 17 bases remaining between them. The CDR3 covers 16 residues. The V gene's germline CDR1 is SGHRS and CDR2 YFSETQ. For the CDR3, the DNA is TGCGCCAGCAGCTTTGGGACCCTAGCGAGAGACAATGAGCAGTTCTTC. It is translated as CASSFGTLARDNEQFF.

This clonotype was seen a handful of times. V and J are TRBV7-9 and TRBJ1-5; 8 bases match TRBD1. The CDR3 covers 16 residues. Trimming removed 6 bases from V and 2 bases from J; junction bases left unmatched: 9. Looked up from germline, CDR1 is SEHNR and CDR2 is FQNEAQ (reference sequence). The CDR3: CASSRQGALGNQPQHF. The DNA for the CDR3 is TGTGCCAGCAGTCGTCAGGGGGCTCTAGGCAATCAGCCCCAGCATTTT.

The chain links TRBV11-2 to TRBJ2-5, with 11 positions matching TRBD2. V shed 4 bases, J shed 1 base, and the junction held 5 bases outside the gene matches. This CDR3 is 16 amino acids long. Germline CDR1 reads SGHAT; CDR2 reads FQNNGV. The CDR3 protein is CASSWGLADSQETQYF. DNA for the CDR3: TGTGCCAGCAGCTGGGGACTAGCGGACAGCCAAGAGACCCAGTACTTC.

The V and J genes are TRBV20-1 and TRBJ2-5; D is undetermined. Trimming pared 3 bases from V and 5 bases from J, leaving 7 bases between. The germline CDR1 and CDR2 sequences are DFQATT and SNEGSKA (reference sequence). The length of the CDR3 is 11 residues. As DNA, the CDR3 is TGCAGTGCTAGTGCGCGGGAGACCCAGTACTTC. This translates into CSASARETQYF.

This rearrangement joins TRBV28 to TRBJ2-1; possibly TRBD1 or TRBD2 for D (5 bases each). The assigned J gene may be wrong: the sequence end matches TRBJ2-5 better. Germline CDR1 and CDR2: MDHEN and SYDVKM. CDR3 length equals 15 residues. In DNA form, the CDR3 reads TGTGCCAGCACAGGTTCGCAGGGCCCTAGCGAGACCCAGTACTTC. It yields the protein CASTGSQGPSETQYF.

CDR3: CATSDSTFSGGSYNEQFF. CDR3 DNA: TGTGCCACCAGTGATTCTACCTTTAGCGGGGGCTCCTACAATGAGCAGTTCTTC. The chain has TRBV24-1 and TRBJ2-1; 9 bases are shared with TRBD2. CDR3 length equals 18 residues. The ends lost 2 bases at V and 0 bases at J; junction bases unmatched: 7. CDR1 and CDR2 from the germline V gene are KGHDR and SFDVKD.

V and J are TRBV2 and TRBJ2-4; a possible D gene is TRBD2 (5 bases). Looked up from germline, CDR1 is SNHLY and CDR2 is FYNNEI. The germline V and J ends were trimmed by 8 bases and 0 bases, with 11 bases remaining between them. The CDR3 has 14 amino acids. CDR3 in amino acids: CASGGGVAKNIQYF. In DNA, the CDR3 is TGTGCCAGCGGAGGTGGGGTAGCCAAAAACATTCAGTACTTC. Filled out from reference TRBV2 and TRBJ2-4, the complete variable domain reads EPEVTQTPSHQVTQMGQEVILRCVPISNHLYFYWYRQILGQKVEFLVSFYNNEISEKSEIFDDQFSVERPDGSNFTLKIRSTKLEDSAMYFCASGGGVAKNIQYFGAGTRLSVL.

This chain joins TRBV18 and TRBJ1-1; tentatively, D is TRBD1 (5 bases). The CDR3 length is 15 residues. Germline-derived CDR1 and CDR2 are KGHSH and LQKENI. V lost 2 bases, J lost 1 base, and 11 bases lay in between. This CDR3 reads CASSPTGPPNTEAFF. The CDR3 bases are TGTGCCAGCTCACCAACGGGACCCCCGAACACTGAAGCTTTCTTT.

This clonotype showed up just a few times. The V and J genes are TRBV28 and TRBJ1-1, with D tentatively TRBD1 (6 bases). Germline loops: CDR1 MDHEN, CDR2 SYDVKM. V was cut by 7 bases and J by 5 bases, with 14 bases left in between. This CDR3 has 13 amino acids. The CDR3 loop reads CASIRGGTTEAFF. CDR3 nucleotide sequence: TGTGCCAGCATTCGGGGAGGGACAACTGAAGCTTTCTTT.

Comment on this clonotype: One end of the junction fails to match germline, which may point to a read error. The chain couples TRBV6-5 to TRBJ2-2; the D is unclear. CDR1 and CDR2 (germline): MNHEY, SVGAGI. The CDR3 is made up of 13 amino acids. CDR3 nucleotide sequence: TGTACCAGCAGTTACAGTTACACCGGGGAGCTGTTTTTT. Translation: CTSSYSYTGELFF.

The V call is TRBV5-5, the J call TRBJ2-3, with D possibly matching TRBD2 (6 bases). The CDR3 contains 15 residues. Trimming shortened V by 6 bases and J by 4 bases, and 18 bases separated the two germline ends. The germline gives CDR1 SGHKS, CDR2 YYEKEE (reference sequence). CDR3 sequence (DNA): TGTGCCAGCATCCGTGGCCTGGGAGGTGCAGATACGCAGTATTTT. It specifies CASIRGLGGADTQYF.

This clonotype was recorded a few times. The chain has TRBV5-1 and TRBJ1-4, with a weak D call TRBD1 (6 bases). This CDR3 region has 16 residues. The V gene's germline CDR1 is SGHRS and CDR2 YFSETQ. Trimming pared 1 base from V and 4 bases from J, leaving 14 bases between. CDR3 in amino acids: CASSLSSGGGNEKLFF. Here the CDR3 DNA reads TGCGCCAGCAGCTTGTCGTCAGGAGGGGGTAATGAAAAACTGTTTTTT.

The V gene is TRBV12-3 or TRBV12-4, the J gene TRBJ2-2; D not certain. The CDR3 sequence is 11 residues long. The ends were cut back, 7 bases at V and 6 bases at J, with 6 bases in the middle. In nucleotides, the CDR3 is TGTGCCAGCACGGCTGCCGGGGAGCTGTTTTTT. Translated, it gives CASTAAGELFF.

The chain joins TRBV5-1 to TRBJ2-1, with 7 bases that match TRBD2. Germline V gene lookup returns CDR1 SGHRS and CDR2 YFSETQ. J was trimmed by 0 bases and V by 1 base; bases with no gene match: 1. This CDR3 has 15 amino acids. CDR3 DNA: TGCGCCAGCAGCTTGACTAGCGCCTCCTACAATGAGCAGTTCTTC. Translating it yields CASSLTSASYNEQFF.

This clonotype was recorded a few times. The chain links TRBV5-1 to TRBJ1-6; 10 bases match TRBD1. The CDR3 is made up of 15 amino acids. Losses at the gene ends were 5 bases for V and 7 bases for J; bases not matched to a gene: 6. Looked up from germline, CDR1 is SGHRS and CDR2 is YFSETQ. This CDR3 reads CASSRQGAENSPLHF. The DNA for the CDR3 is TGCGCCAGCAGTAGACAGGGGGCGGAAAATTCACCCCTCCACTTT. Supplemented by reference TRBV5-1 and TRBJ1-6, the full variable domain reads KAGVTQTPRYLIKTRGQQVTLSCSPISGHRSVSWYQQTPGQGLQFLFEYFSETQRNKGNFPGRFSGRQFSNSRSEMNVSTLELGDSALYLCASSRQGAENSPLHFGNGTRLTVT.

This clonotype turned up a few times. The chain is built from TRBV2 and TRBJ1-1, with D maybe TRBD1 (6 bases). Germline CDR1 reads SNHLY; CDR2 reads FYNNEI. V was trimmed by 7 bases and J by 10 bases, leaving 25 bases between them. The CDR3 is 15 amino acids. In DNA form, the CDR3 reads TGTGCCAGCACGGGGGGGGGCAGAAAATCGGAACGAGCTTTCTTT. Translating it yields CASTGGGRKSERAFF.

The chain has TRBV6-6 and TRBJ2-5; unclear D gene. The CDR3 consists of 14 residues. Germline V gives CDR1 MNHNY, CDR2 SVGAGI (reference sequence). V was trimmed by 7 bases and J by 2 bases, leaving 14 bases between them. In nucleotides, the CDR3 is TGTGCCAGCAATGGGCCTTCCAAACAAGAGACCCAGTACTTC. This sequence encodes CASNGPSKQETQYF.

This clonotype was detected only a few times. The V and J genes are TRBV3-1 and TRBJ2-4; the match to TRBD1 covers 9 bases. The end of the DNA fits TRBJ2-7 better, so the J call may be wrong. In germline, CDR1 is LGHDT, CDR2 YNNKEL (reference sequence). This CDR3 is built from 15 residues. CDR3 nucleotides: TGTGCCAGCAGCCACACGACAGGGGGACCCTACGAGCAGTACTTC. It is translated as CASSHTTGGPYEQYF.

This clonotype has only a few counts. The rearrangement uses TRBV20-1 and TRBJ2-3; 11 bases agree with TRBD2. The CDR3 is made up of 14 amino acids. The germline gives CDR1 DFQATT, CDR2 SNEGSKA (reference sequence). V trimming: 6 bases; J trimming: 6 bases; junction bases outside the gene matches: 8. CDR3 nucleotides: TGCAGTGCACCGACTAGCGGGGAATCTGATACGCAGTATTTT. It yields the protein CSAPTSGESDTQYF.